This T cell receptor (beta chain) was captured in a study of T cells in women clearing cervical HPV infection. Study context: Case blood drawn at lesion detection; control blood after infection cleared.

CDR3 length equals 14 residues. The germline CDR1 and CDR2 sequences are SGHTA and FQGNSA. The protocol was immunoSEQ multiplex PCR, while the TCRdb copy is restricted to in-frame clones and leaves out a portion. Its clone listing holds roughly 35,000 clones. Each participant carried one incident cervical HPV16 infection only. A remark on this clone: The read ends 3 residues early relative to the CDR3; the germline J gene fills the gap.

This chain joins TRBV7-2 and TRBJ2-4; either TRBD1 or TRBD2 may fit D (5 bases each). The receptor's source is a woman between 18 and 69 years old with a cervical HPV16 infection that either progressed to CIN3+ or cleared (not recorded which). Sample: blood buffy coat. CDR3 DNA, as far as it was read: TGTGCCAGCAGCTTAGTGGATAGGGGTGGAGGT. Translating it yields CASSLVDRGGG. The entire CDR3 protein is CASSLVDRGGGQYF.